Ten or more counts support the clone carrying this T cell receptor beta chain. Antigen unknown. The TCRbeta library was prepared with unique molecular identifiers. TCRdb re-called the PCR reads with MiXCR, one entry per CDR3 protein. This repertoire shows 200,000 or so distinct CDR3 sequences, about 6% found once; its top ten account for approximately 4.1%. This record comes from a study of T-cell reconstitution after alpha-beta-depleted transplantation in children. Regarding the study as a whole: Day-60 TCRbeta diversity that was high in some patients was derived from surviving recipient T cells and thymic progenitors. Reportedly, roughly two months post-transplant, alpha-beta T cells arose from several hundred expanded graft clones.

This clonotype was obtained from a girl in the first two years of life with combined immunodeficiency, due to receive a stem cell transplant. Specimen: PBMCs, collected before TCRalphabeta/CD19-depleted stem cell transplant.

The CDR3 loop reads CASSPIRQHPETQYF. As DNA, the CDR3 is TGTGCCAGCAGTCCCATCCGACAGCACCCAGAGACCCAGTACTTC. V usage is TRBV6-2 or TRBV6-3 and J usage is TRBJ2-5; maybe TRBD1 (5 bases). CDR3 length: 15 residues. Trimming stripped 5 bases from V and 4 bases from J, with 17 bases between. CDR1 and CDR2 (germline): MNHEY, SVGEGT.